This T cell receptor beta chain was retrieved from a study of blood T cell repertoires in COVID-19. At the level of the study: The study drew acute and convalescent COVID-19 samples from the United States, Italy and Spain.

Method: immunoSEQ multiplex PCR; TCRdb's copy keeps in-frame clones and lacks some. Of 120,000 or so clones detected, about 89% appear once; the ten largest clones hold 25% to 35%. Per the germline V gene, CDR1 is SGHAT and CDR2 is FQNNGV. Trimming removed 3 bases from V and 0 bases from J, with 8 bases in between. The CDR3 has 14 residues. The sample consisted of peripheral blood. This sequence originates from a woman aged 70-85 years with acute or convalescent COVID-19. The gene calls are TRBV11-2 and TRBJ1-2; D is unclear. The CDR3 spells CASSLRAANYGYTF. The CDR3 nucleotides are TGTGCCAGCAGCTTGAGGGCGGCTAACTATGGCTACACCTTC.